The 27 T cell receptor beta chains reported below all come from one sample, sequenced in a study of read filtering for tumor transcriptome and immune sequencing (dated by TCRdb to 2018 to 2020). The data were produced on an Illumina HiSeq 4000. Starting from approximately 0.4 ug RNA, TCR libraries were constructed with the Immunoverse kit using molecular barcoded adaptors that cover the alpha/delta and beta/gamma chains. TCRdb cleaned the public reads at Q25 with fastp, built clones with MiXCR and kept in-frame beta chains. Rows with a matching CDR3 protein are joined into one entry that keeps the most common DNA and genes. The sample yields more than 30,000 distinct CDR3 sequences; 14% were counted once. The ten largest account for more than 15% of the sample. The specimen was a population of CD138-negative cells sorted from bone marrow. The cell subset or site label on this specimen signifies: bone marrow mononuclear cells depleted of CD138+ plasma/myeloma cells by negative magnetic selection. All receptors derive from a donor at least 40 years old with multiple myeloma.

This clonotype was recorded many times. The chain links TRBV20-1 to TRBJ2-5; a weak D match, TRBD1 (6 bases). This CDR3 is built from 14 residues. V lost 3 bases and J 5 bases, leaving 16 bases between the germline ends. CDR1 and CDR2 (germline): DFQATT, SNEGSKA (reference sequence). The CDR3 spells CSARDFRGRETQYF. CDR3 DNA sequence: TGCAGTGCTAGGGACTTCAGGGGCCGGGAGACCCAGTACTTC.

Ten or more counts support this clonotype. The V call is TRBV3-1, the J call TRBJ1-6; the D gene is possibly TRBD1 (5 bases). CDR1 and CDR2 from the germline V gene are LGHDT and YNNKEL (reference sequence). The CDR3 has 12 amino acids. V lost 8 bases to trimming and J lost 7 bases, with 9 bases between them. CDR3 residues: CASSRQNSPLHF. As DNA, the CDR3 is TGTGCCAGCTCTAGACAGAATTCACCCCTCCACTTT.

This clonotype was recorded at least ten times. V and J are TRBV20-1 and TRBJ2-5; 7 bases line up with TRBD1. Looked up from germline, CDR1 is DFQATT and CDR2 is SNEGSKA (reference sequence). The V gene end was trimmed by 7 bases and the J gene end by 1 base; junction bases not matched to a gene: 0. This CDR3 spans 11 amino acids. The DNA for the CDR3 is TGCAGTGGACAGGGCCAAGAGACCCAGTACTTC. Its protein is CSGQGQETQYF.

This clonotype was found a few times. This chain links TRBV29-1 with TRBJ2-7; 13 bases are a match to TRBD2. V lost 6 bases, J lost 6 bases, and 11 bases stayed unmatched. The CDR3 has 15 residues. The V gene's germline CDR1 is SQVTM and CDR2 ANQGSEA. In DNA form, the CDR3 reads TGCAGCGTCGCCACAGGACTAGCGGGGGCATCCGAGCAGTACTTC. It yields the protein CSVATGLAGASEQYF.

This clonotype has ten or more counts. The V call is TRBV4-2, the J call TRBJ2-3; 11 positions match TRBD2. The germline gives CDR1 LGHNA, CDR2 YNFKEQ. The V segment lost 4 bases and the J segment 2 bases; nucleotides outside the gene matches: 5. This CDR3 is built from 16 residues. The CDR3 coding sequence is TGTGCCAGCAGCCCTTTAGCGGGGGGGATCACAGATACGCAGTATTTT. Translating gives CASSPLAGGITDTQYF.

This clonotype came up many times. The chain uses TRBV6-4 and TRBJ2-3; a possible D gene is TRBD1 (6 bases). The germline V and J ends were trimmed by 0 bases and 1 base, with 8 bases remaining between them. The CDR3 runs 15 residues. CDR1 and CDR2 (germline): MRHNA, SNTAGT. This CDR3 is CASSDSKGGTDTQYF. DNA for the CDR3: TGTGCCAGCAGTGACTCGAAGGGGGGCACAGATACGCAGTATTTT.

In the case of this clonotype: Mismatch with germline at one junction end may stem from a read error. The chain has TRBV6-5 and TRBJ2-7, with TRBD1 matching over 7 bases. From germline, CDR1 is MNHEY and CDR2 SVGAGI. This CDR3 is built from 14 residues. The DNA for the CDR3 is TGTGCCAGCAGTCCGGGACAGTTAACCTACGGGCAGTACTTC. Translated, it gives CASSPGQLTYGQYF.

V is TRBV7-9 and J is TRBJ1-1; D call uncertain. V lost 3 bases and J 0 bases, leaving 8 bases between the germline ends. The CDR3 covers 14 residues. Germline CDR1 SEHNR, CDR2 FQNEAQ (reference sequence). CDR3 in amino acids: CASSFTTVNTEAFF. The CDR3 region has the DNA TGTGCCAGCAGCTTCACGACTGTGAACACTGAAGCTTTCTTT.

This clonotype counts as medium-sized (0.01 to 0.1%). J is TRBJ1-2 and V is TRBV5-4, with 7 bases lining up with TRBD1. CDR3 length: 15 amino acids. Looked up from germline, CDR1 is SGHNT and CDR2 is YYREEE (reference sequence). V trimming: 4 bases; J trimming: 0 bases; junction bases outside the gene matches: 6. This CDR3 is CASSADRNPNYGYTF. The CDR3 nucleotides read TGTGCCAGCAGCGCGGACAGGAACCCTAACTATGGCTACACCTTC. Using reference TRBV5-4 and TRBJ1-2 for the parts outside the CDR3, the full variable domain is ETGVTQSPTHLIKTRGQQVTLRCSSQSGHNTVSWYQQALGQGPQFIFQYYREEENGRGNFPPRFSGLQFPNYSSELNVNALELDDSALYLCASSADRNPNYGYTFGSGTRLTVV.

As for this clonotype: Its ends do not fully match the called genes, so a read error is possible. The J gene is TRBJ2-1, the V gene TRBV7-6; possibly TRBD2 for D (5 bases). The CDR3 has 14 residues. Germline V gene sequence: CDR1 SGHVS, CDR2 FNYEAQ. The CDR3 sequence: CASSLPGLANEQLF. Here the CDR3 DNA reads TGTGCCAGCAGCTTACCTGGGCTAGCCAATGAGCAGTTATTC.

This clonotype was observed many times. The V and J genes are TRBV7-8 and TRBJ2-7; 8 nucleotides match TRBD1. Unmatched junction bases numbered 4, after V lost 1 base and J lost 2 bases. Per the germline V gene, CDR1 is SGHVS and CDR2 is FQNEAQ. This CDR3 is built from 15 residues. CDR3 DNA: TGTGCCAGCAGCTTAGGTGCCAGGGGGCCCTACGAGCAGTACTTC. This sequence encodes CASSLGARGPYEQYF.

This clonotype has ten or more counts. V usage is TRBV18 and J usage is TRBJ2-1; D might be TRBD1 (6 bases). Trimming took off 6 bases at V and 9 bases at J, with 12 bases between the two ends. Germline values: CDR1 KGHSH, CDR2 LQKENI. The CDR3 loop spans 12 amino acids. CDR3 sequence (DNA): TGTGCCAGCTCCGACAGGAAAGGTGAGCAGTTCTTC. Its translation: CASSDRKGEQFF.

This clonotype occurred many times. The rearrangement joins TRBV3-1 to TRBJ2-5; tentative D call: TRBD2 (7 bases). Germline loops: CDR1 LGHDT, CDR2 YNNKEL (reference sequence). Trimming left V 4 bases short and J 4 bases short, with 19 bases between. CDR3 length equals 16 residues. The CDR3 protein is CASSLIGGGQGETQYF. CDR3 bases: TGTGCCAGCAGCCTAATAGGGGGGGGGCAGGGAGAGACCCAGTACTTC.

The sample holds many counts of this clonotype. The CDR3 sequence is CATSDGAEQYF. CDR3 nucleotides: TGTGCCACCAGTGACGGGGCCGAGCAGTACTTC. The rearrangement uses TRBV24-1 and TRBJ2-7; possibly TRBD1 or TRBD2 for D (5 bases each). V dropped 4 bases and J dropped 6 bases, with 6 bases sitting between them. Germline V lookup: CDR1 KGHDR, CDR2 SFDVKD. CDR3 length: 11 residues.

At least ten counts were recorded for this clonotype. V usage is TRBV20-1 and J usage is TRBJ1-4, with 8 bases identical to TRBD1. The CDR3 runs to 15 residues. Losses at the gene ends were 3 bases for V and 7 bases for J; bases not matched to a gene: 10. Germline lookup yields CDR1 DFQATT and CDR2 SNEGSKA (reference sequence). CDR3 bases: TGCAGTGCTAGTCCCACACAGGGGGGAGGTGAAAAACTGTTTTTT. It translates to CSASPTQGGGEKLFF.

Many counts were recorded for this clonotype. A read error may produce the germline difference seen at one junction end. V usage is TRBV11-2 and J usage is TRBJ2-1; TRBD2 matches 12 bases. This CDR3 is 15 amino acids long. Per the germline V gene, CDR1 is SGHAT and CDR2 is FQNNGV. This chain's CDR3 is CASGLGTSGSNEQFF. The CDR3 DNA follows: TGTGCCAGCGGCTTAGGGACTAGCGGGTCCAATGAGCAGTTCTTC.

This clonotype was found many times. A read error is possible here, since a much larger clone lies one base away. The rearrangement uses TRBV7-2 and TRBJ2-1; maybe TRBD1 (5 bases). The CDR3 length is 18 residues. Germline V gives CDR1 SGHTA, CDR2 FQGNSA. The CDR3: CASSSQPATALSYNGQFF. DNA for the CDR3: TGTGCCAGCAGCTCCCAGCCAGCGACAGCCCTCTCCTACAATGGGCAGTTCTTC.

This clonotype was seen at least ten times. The rearrangement links TRBV7-6 to TRBJ1-1, with 7 bases aligning to TRBD1. Germline values: CDR1 SGHVS, CDR2 FNYEAQ. Losses at the gene ends were 5 bases for V and 0 bases for J; bases not matched to a gene: 6. The CDR3 has 15 amino acids. CDR3 coding DNA: TGTGCCAGCAGCCCAAGACAGGGTATGAACACTGAAGCTTTCTTT. This encodes CASSPRQGMNTEAFF.

This clonotype has a count of ten or more. The chain couples TRBV29-1 to TRBJ1-1; the D is unclear. Germline CDR1 SQVTM, CDR2 ANQGSEA. Trimming removed 4 bases at V and 4 bases at J, with 13 bases between. This CDR3 comprises 13 residues. CDR3 nucleotide sequence: TGCAGCGTTGGGCGCCCCTTAAGCACTGAAGCTTTCTTT. Encoded protein: CSVGRPLSTEAFF.

Many counts were recorded for this clonotype. This may be a read error: a much more frequent sequence differs by one nucleotide. The rearrangement uses TRBV20-1 and TRBJ2-1; D is ambiguous. Germline values: CDR1 DFQATT, CDR2 SNEGSKA (reference sequence). This CDR3 contains 14 residues. This CDR3 is CSARDLATYNGQFF. Here the CDR3 DNA reads TGCAGTGCTAGAGATCTTGCCACCTACAATGGGCAGTTCTTC.

There are a few counts of this clonotype. This chain joins TRBV29-1 and TRBJ2-5, with D hard to call. The germline gives CDR1 SQVTM, CDR2 ANQGSEA. Trimming took 4 bases from V and 5 from J, leaving 8 bases between them. The CDR3 loop spans 11 amino acids. CDR3 amino acids: CSVGPGETQYF. DNA of the CDR3: TGCAGCGTTGGACCCGGGGAGACCCAGTACTTC.

CDR3 sequence (DNA): TGTGCCAGCAGCTTAGCAGGGAATGGCTACACCTTC. Amino acid sequence: CASSLAGNGYTF. The chain uses TRBV7-8 and TRBJ1-2; no definite D call. The CDR3 runs to 12 residues. Germline V gene lookup returns CDR1 SGHVS and CDR2 FQNEAQ. The V end was cut by 0 bases, the J end by 6 bases, with 5 bases between. Using reference TRBV7-8 and TRBJ1-2 for the parts outside the CDR3, the full variable domain is GAGVSQSPRYKVAKRGQDVALRCDPISGHVSLFWYQQALGQGPEFLTYFQNEAQLDKSGLPSDRFFAERPEGSVSTLKIQRTQQEDSAVYLCASSLAGNGYTFGSGTRLTVV.

This clonotype ranks as medium-sized. The chain links TRBV7-2 to TRBJ2-1; 8 nucleotides match TRBD1. This CDR3 spans 15 amino acids. Germline lookup yields CDR1 SGHTA and CDR2 FQGNSA. Trimming cost V 5 bases and J 1 base; bases outside gene matches: 4. This CDR3 reads CASSRWDRSYNEQFF. The CDR3 coding sequence is TGTGCCAGCAGCAGATGGGACAGGTCCTACAATGAGCAGTTCTTC.

This clonotype was detected many times. J is TRBJ2-7 and V is TRBV2; TRBD1 aligns across 9 bases. The CDR3 extends over 14 amino acids. CDR1 and CDR2 from the germline V gene are SNHLY and FYNNEI. Trimming at V came to 6 bases and at J to 7 bases, leaving 10 bases not matched to a gene. This chain's CDR3 is CASSPPDRGREQYF. The DNA of the CDR3 is TGTGCCAGCAGCCCCCCGGACAGGGGTAGGGAGCAGTACTTC.

This clonotype was recorded at least ten times. Here the CDR3 reads CASSYSGGSYNEQFF. In DNA, the CDR3 is TGTGCCAGCAGTTACTCGGGGGGCTCCTACAATGAGCAGTTCTTC. The chain carries TRBV6-6 and TRBJ2-1; D possibly corresponds to TRBD2 (6 bases). CDR1 is MNHNY and CDR2 is SVGAGI in the germline V gene (reference sequence). V gave up 0 bases and J gave up 0 bases, with 6 bases separating them. The CDR3 length is 15 residues.

This clonotype has at least ten counts. The J gene is TRBJ2-7, the V gene TRBV20-1; 9 bases line up with TRBD1. The ends lost 1 base at V and 3 bases at J; junction bases unmatched: 7. CDR1 is DFQATT and CDR2 is SNEGSKA in the germline V gene (reference sequence). This CDR3 region has 15 residues. The CDR3 bases are TGCAGTGCTAGAGTAAGGACAGGGGACGGCTACGAGCAGTACTTC. Translated, it gives CSARVRTGDGYEQYF.

This clonotype was observed many times. This chain joins TRBV7-2 and TRBJ1-1; D remains ambiguous. The germline V and J ends were trimmed by 3 bases and 6 bases, with 11 bases remaining between them. This CDR3 is built from 13 residues. Germline assignment: CDR1 SGHTA and CDR2 FQGNSA. Here the CDR3 DNA reads TGTGCCAGCAGCTTGGTTGGGGTATCTGAAGCTTTCTTT. The encoded protein is CASSLVGVSEAFF.